One and the same sample provided the 2 T cell receptor beta chains below, sequenced in a study of T cell changes during pregnancy in multiple sclerosis. The data were produced by immunoSEQ multiplex PCR, yet TCRdb's version contains in-frame clones alone and is incomplete. The sample lists 57,000 or so clones; around 90% were seen once. Source: peripheral blood, taken in the second trimester of pregnancy. The receptors here all came from a female donor with multiple sclerosis, enrolled in a pregnancy study.

CDR3 loop: CASSQGGVTEAFF. The CDR3, as DNA: TGTGCCAGCAGTCAAGGGGGTGTCACTGAAGCTTTCTTT. This chain joins TRBV27 and TRBJ1-1; weak D call: TRBD1 (6 bases). The germline gives CDR1 MNHEY, CDR2 SMNVEV (reference sequence). The V gene lost 5 bases and the J gene lost 4 bases, with 11 bases spanning the gap. The CDR3 is 13 amino acids.

V usage is TRBV7-8 and J usage is TRBJ2-5; TRBD1 might be the D (6 bases). Germline CDR1 SGHVS, CDR2 FQNEAQ. Trimming pared 2 bases from V and 2 bases from J, leaving 9 bases between. The CDR3 length is 14 residues. The CDR3 DNA follows: TGTGCCAGCAGCTTATACAGGGCTCAAGAGACCCAGTACTTC. This codes for CASSLYRAQETQYF.